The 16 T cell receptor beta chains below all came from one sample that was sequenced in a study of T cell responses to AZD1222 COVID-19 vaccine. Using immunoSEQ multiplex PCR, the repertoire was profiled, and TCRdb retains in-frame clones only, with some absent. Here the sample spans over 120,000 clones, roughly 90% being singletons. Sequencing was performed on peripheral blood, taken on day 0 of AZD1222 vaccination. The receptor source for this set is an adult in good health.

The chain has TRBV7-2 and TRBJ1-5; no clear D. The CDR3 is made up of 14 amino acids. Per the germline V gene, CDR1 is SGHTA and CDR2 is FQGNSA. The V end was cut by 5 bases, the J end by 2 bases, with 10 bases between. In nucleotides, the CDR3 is TGTGCCAGCAGCCCTATACCGGGCAATCAGCCCCAGCATTTT. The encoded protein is CASSPIPGNQPQHF.

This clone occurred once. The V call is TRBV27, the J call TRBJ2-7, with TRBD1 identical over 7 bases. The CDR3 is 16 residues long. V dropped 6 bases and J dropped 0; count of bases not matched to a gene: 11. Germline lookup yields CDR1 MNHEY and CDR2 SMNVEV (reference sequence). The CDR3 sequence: CASSKGSGQSSYEQYF. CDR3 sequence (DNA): TGTGCCAGCAGCAAAGGGTCGGGACAGAGCTCCTACGAGCAGTACTTC.

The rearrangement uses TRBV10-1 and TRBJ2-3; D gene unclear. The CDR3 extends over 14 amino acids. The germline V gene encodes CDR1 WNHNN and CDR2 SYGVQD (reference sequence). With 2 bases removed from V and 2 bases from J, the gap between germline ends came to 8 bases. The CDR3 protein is CASSEQLLTDTQYF. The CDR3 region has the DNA TGCGCCAGCAGTGAGCAATTACTCACAGATACGCAGTATTTT.

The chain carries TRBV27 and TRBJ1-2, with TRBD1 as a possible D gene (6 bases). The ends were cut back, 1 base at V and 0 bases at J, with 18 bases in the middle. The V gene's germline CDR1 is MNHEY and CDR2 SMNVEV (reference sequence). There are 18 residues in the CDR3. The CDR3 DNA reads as TGTGCCAGCAGTTTATTTCCTAGGGGACACGGAGCTAACTATGGCTACACCTTC. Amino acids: CASSLFPRGHGANYGYTF.

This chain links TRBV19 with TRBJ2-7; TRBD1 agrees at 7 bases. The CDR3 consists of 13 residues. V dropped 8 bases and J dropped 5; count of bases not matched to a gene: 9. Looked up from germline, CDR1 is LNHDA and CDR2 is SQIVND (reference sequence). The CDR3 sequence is CASGRQGNDEQYF. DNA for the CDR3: TGTGCCAGTGGTCGACAGGGCAACGACGAGCAGTACTTC.

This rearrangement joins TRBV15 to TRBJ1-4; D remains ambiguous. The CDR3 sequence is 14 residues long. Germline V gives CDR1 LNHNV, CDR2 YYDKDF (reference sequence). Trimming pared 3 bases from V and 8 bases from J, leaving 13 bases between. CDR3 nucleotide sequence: TGTGCCACCAGCAGCACTACATTTCCCGAAAAACTGTTTTTT. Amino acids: CATSSTTFPEKLFF. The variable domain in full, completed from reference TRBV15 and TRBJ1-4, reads DAMVIQNPRYQVTQFGKPVTLSCSQTLNHNVMYWYQQKSSQAPKLLFHYYDKDFNNEADTPDNFQSRRPNTSFCFLDIRSPGLGDTAMYLCATSSTTFPEKLFFGSGTQLSVL.

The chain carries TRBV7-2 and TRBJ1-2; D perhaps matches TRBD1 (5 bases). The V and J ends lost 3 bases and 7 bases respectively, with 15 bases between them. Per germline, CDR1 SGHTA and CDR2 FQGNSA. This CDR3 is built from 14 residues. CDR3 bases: TGTGCCAGCAGCTTTCATGGAGGGGAGTTTGGCTACACCTTC. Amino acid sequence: CASSFHGGEFGYTF.

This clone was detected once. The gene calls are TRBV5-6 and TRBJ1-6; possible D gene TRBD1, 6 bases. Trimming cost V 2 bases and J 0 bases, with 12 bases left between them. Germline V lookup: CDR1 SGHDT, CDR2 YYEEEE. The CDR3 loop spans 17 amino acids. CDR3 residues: CASSFGRGFSYNSPLHF. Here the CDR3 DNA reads TGTGCCAGCAGCTTTGGAAGGGGGTTCTCCTATAATTCACCCCTCCACTTT. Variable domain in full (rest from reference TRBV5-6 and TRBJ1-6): DAGVTQSPTHLIKTRGQQVTLRCSPKSGHDTVSWYQQALGQGPQFIFQYYEEEERQRGNFPDRFSGHQFPNYSSELNVNALLLGDSALYLCASSFGRGFSYNSPLHFGNGTRLTVT.

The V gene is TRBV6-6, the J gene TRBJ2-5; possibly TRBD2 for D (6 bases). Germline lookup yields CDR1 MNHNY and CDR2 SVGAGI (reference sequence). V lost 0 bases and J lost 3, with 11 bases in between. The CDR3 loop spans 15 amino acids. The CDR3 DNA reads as TGTGCCAGCAGTTACTCTAGTCGCGGGAAAGAGACCCAGTACTTC. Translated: CASSYSSRGKETQYF.

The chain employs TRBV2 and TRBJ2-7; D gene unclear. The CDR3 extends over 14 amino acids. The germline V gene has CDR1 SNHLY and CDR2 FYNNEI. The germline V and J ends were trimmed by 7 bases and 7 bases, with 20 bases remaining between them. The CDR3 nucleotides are TGTGCCAGCACCCGAACCGGGCCGACGGAGGAGCAGTACTTC. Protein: CASTRTGPTEEQYF.

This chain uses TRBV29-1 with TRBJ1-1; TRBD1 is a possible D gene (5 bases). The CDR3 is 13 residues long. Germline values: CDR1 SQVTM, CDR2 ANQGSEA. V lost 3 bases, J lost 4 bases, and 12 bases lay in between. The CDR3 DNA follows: TGCAGCGTTGATGGGGGAGGACGCACTGAAGCTTTCTTT. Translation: CSVDGGGRTEAFF.

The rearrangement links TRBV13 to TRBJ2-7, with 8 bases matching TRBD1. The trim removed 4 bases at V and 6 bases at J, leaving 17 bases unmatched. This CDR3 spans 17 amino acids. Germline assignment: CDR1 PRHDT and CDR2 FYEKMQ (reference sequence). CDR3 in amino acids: CASSSSGWGQVMGEQYF. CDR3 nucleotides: TGTGCCAGCAGCTCAAGCGGTTGGGGACAGGTAATGGGCGAGCAGTACTTC.

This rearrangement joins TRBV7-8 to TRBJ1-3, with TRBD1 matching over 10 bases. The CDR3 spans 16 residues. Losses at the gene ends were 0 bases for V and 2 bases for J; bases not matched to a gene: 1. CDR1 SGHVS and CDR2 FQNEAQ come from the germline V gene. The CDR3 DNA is TGTGCCAGCAGCTTAGCCGGACAGGGGGCTGGAAACACCATATATTTT. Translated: CASSLAGQGAGNTIYF.

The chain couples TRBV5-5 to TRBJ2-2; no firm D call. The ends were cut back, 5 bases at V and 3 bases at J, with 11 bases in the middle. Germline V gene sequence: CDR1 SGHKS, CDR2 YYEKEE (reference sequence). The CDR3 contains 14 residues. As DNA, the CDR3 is TGTGCCAGCAGTCGTCAGGTGGACACCGGGGAGCTGTTTTTT. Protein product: CASSRQVDTGELFF.

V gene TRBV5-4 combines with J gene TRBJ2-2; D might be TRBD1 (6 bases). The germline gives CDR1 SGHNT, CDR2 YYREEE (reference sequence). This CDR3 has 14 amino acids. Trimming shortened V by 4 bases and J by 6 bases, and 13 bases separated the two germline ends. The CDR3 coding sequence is TGTGCCAGCAGCAAAAACAGGGAACCCGGGGAGCTGTTTTTT. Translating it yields CASSKNREPGELFF.

The DNA for the CDR3 is TGTGCCAGCAGCTTGTATGGTCTCGGGTCGGATCTAGCAGATACGCAGTATTTT. Protein sequence: CASSLYGLGSDLADTQYF. The J gene is TRBJ2-3, the V gene TRBV7-2; no reliable D call. The CDR3 spans 18 residues. V lost 3 bases, J lost 4 bases, and 23 bases lay in between. The V gene's germline CDR1 is SGHTA and CDR2 FQGNSA.